The 14 T cell receptor beta chains given below trace back to one sample, sequenced in a study of T cell changes during pregnancy in multiple sclerosis. Profiled with immunoSEQ multiplex PCR; TCRdb holds only in-frame clones, not every one. The table has around 69,000 clones, around 90% seen once. Material: CD8+ T cells from peripheral blood mononuclear cells, obtained before pregnancy. The receptor set was obtained from a female donor with multiple sclerosis, enrolled in a pregnancy study.

This chain connects TRBV5-8 to TRBJ2-7, with D possibly matching TRBD1 (5 bases). Per germline, CDR1 SGHTS and CDR2 YDEGEE. The CDR3 runs 14 residues. V dropped 6 bases and J dropped 2 bases, with 15 bases sitting between them. CDR3 coding DNA: TGTGCCAGCACAAACGCAGGGTCGGCCTACGAGCAGTACTTC. This translates into CASTNAGSAYEQYF.

The chain joins TRBV9 to TRBJ1-1; no clear D. Germline V gives CDR1 SGDLS, CDR2 YYNGEE. Trimming stripped 4 bases from V and 0 bases from J, with 7 bases between. The CDR3 extends over 13 amino acids. The DNA of the CDR3 is TGTGCCAGCAGCCTACTAATGAACACTGAAGCTTTCTTT. Translating gives CASSLLMNTEAFF.

This chain joins TRBV4-1 and TRBJ1-1; TRBD1 might be the D (6 bases). The CDR3 extends over 13 amino acids. Germline V gene sequence: CDR1 MGHRA, CDR2 YSYEKL. V was cut by 2 bases and J by 5 bases, with 9 bases left in between. The CDR3 protein is CASSQTGKTEAFF. The CDR3 DNA reads as TGCGCCAGCAGCCAAACAGGGAAAACTGAAGCTTTCTTT.

The chain has TRBV5-1 and TRBJ2-7, with D unclear. Germline lookup yields CDR1 SGHRS and CDR2 YFSETQ. Trimming took off 0 bases at V and 0 bases at J, with 4 bases between the two ends. The CDR3 is 13 amino acids. For the CDR3, the DNA is TGCGCCAGCAGCTTGGACGGCTCCTACGAGCAGTACTTC. This codes for CASSLDGSYEQYF.

This chain joins TRBV6-5 and TRBJ2-7; 7 nucleotides line up with TRBD2. Germline V gives CDR1 MNHEY, CDR2 SVGAGI. The CDR3 runs 15 residues. Trimming cost V 5 bases and J 0 bases; bases outside gene matches: 7. CDR3 in amino acids: CASSPVGGGSYEQYF. In DNA, the CDR3 is TGTGCCAGCAGTCCCGTGGGGGGGGGCTCCTACGAGCAGTACTTC.

The J gene is TRBJ2-7, the V gene TRBV7-3; TRBD2 is a possible D gene (5 bases). The CDR3 covers 16 residues. V was cut by 0 bases and J by 2 bases, with 14 bases left in between. Germline assignment: CDR1 SGHTA and CDR2 FQGTGA. CDR3 sequence: CASSLTWGEGAYEQYF. CDR3 bases: TGTGCCAGCAGCTTAACGTGGGGTGAGGGAGCCTACGAGCAGTACTTC.

The chain uses TRBV7-8 and TRBJ2-7; D is ambiguous. The germline gives CDR1 SGHVS, CDR2 FQNEAQ. V lost 5 bases and J lost 2, with 7 bases in between. The CDR3 has 12 residues. CDR3 DNA sequence: TGTGCCAGCAGCCCCGCGGCCTACGAGCAGTACTTC. Its translation is CASSPAAYEQYF.

This clone has more than one count but fewer than ten. The chain uses TRBV7-3 and TRBJ1-2, with TRBD1 matching over 12 bases. This CDR3 has 13 residues. Germline V lookup: CDR1 SGHTA, CDR2 FQGTGA. With V trimmed by 4 bases and J by 14 bases, 8 bases remained unmatched. CDR3 sequence reads: CASSSTGTGGRTF. CDR3 DNA sequence: TGTGCCAGCAGCTCTACCGGGACAGGGGGCAGGACCTTC.

V is TRBV11-2 and J is TRBJ1-1; D unclear. This CDR3 has 16 amino acids. V lost 4 bases and J lost 0, with 15 bases in between. Germline V lookup: CDR1 SGHAT, CDR2 FQNNGV. The CDR3 here is CASSYSGRELNTEAFF. The CDR3 DNA follows: TGTGCCAGCAGCTATTCGGGGAGGGAATTGAACACTGAAGCTTTCTTT.

The V gene is TRBV7-6, the J gene TRBJ2-1, with a tentative D call TRBD1 (6 bases). Germline loops: CDR1 SGHVS, CDR2 FNYEAQ. The CDR3 is made up of 17 amino acids. Trimming removed 6 bases at V and 4 bases at J, with 22 bases between. DNA of the CDR3: TGTGCCAGCAGTCCCTCCGTGGTGGGGGCGAGGTACAATGAGCAGTTCTTC. Translating it yields CASSPSVVGARYNEQFF. The complete variable domain, with remaining parts taken from reference TRBV7-6 and TRBJ2-1, reads GAGVSQSPRYKVTKRGQDVALRCDPISGHVSLYWYRQALGQGPEFLTYFNYEAQQDKSGLPNDRFSAERPEGSISTLTIQRTEQRDSAMYRCASSPSVVGARYNEQFFGPGTRLTVL.

The genes are TRBV13 and TRBJ2-4, with D unresolved. Trimming pared 2 bases from V and 0 bases from J, leaving 20 bases between. Germline V lookup: CDR1 PRHDT, CDR2 FYEKMQ (reference sequence). This CDR3 has 19 residues. CDR3 protein: CASSLSPGQSTLAKNIQYF. The CDR3 DNA reads as TGTGCCAGCAGCTTATCGCCAGGCCAGTCAACCTTAGCCAAAAACATTCAGTACTTC.

The rearrangement links TRBV6-5 to TRBJ1-6, with 9 bases fitting TRBD1. Trimming removed 0 bases from V and 13 bases from J; junction bases left unmatched: 10. The length of the CDR3 is 16 residues. Germline assignment: CDR1 MNHEY and CDR2 SVGAGI. The chain's CDR3 is CASSYSTGTGTGPLHF. The CDR3 nucleotides read TGTGCCAGCAGTTACTCTACCGGGACAGGGACGGGGCCCCTCCACTTT.

The CDR3 loop is CASSIGSSGGGWGETQYF. CDR3 sequence (DNA): TGTGCCAGTAGTATCGGGTCCAGCGGGGGGGGCTGGGGAGAGACCCAGTACTTC. The gene calls are TRBV19 and TRBJ2-5, with 10 nucleotides matching TRBD2. Germline V gene data show CDR1 as LNHDA and CDR2 as SQIVND (reference sequence). Trimming at V came to 3 bases and at J to 4 bases, leaving 14 bases not matched to a gene. The CDR3 sequence is 18 residues long.

V is TRBV30 and J is TRBJ2-3, with 8 bases aligning to TRBD2. This CDR3 is 14 amino acids long. Germline CDR1 and CDR2: GTSNPN and SVGIG (reference sequence). Germline trimming cut 2 bases from V and 6 bases from J; bases unmatched to any gene: 7. CDR3 region: CAWSLAGGGDTQYF. CDR3 coding DNA: TGTGCCTGGAGTCTGGCGGGGGGAGGGGATACGCAGTATTTT.